This entry features one T cell receptor (beta chain) sequence. The antigen it recognizes is unknown. Per-base quality was not reported, and no clone a single base away is much larger than it. Including the terminal cysteine and phenylalanine, the CDR3 comprises 14 residues. Kept here is only the CDR3 DNA, which spans 42 bases and is read in frame from base 1. From a lookup of the germline V gene (reference sequence), CDR1 and CDR2 are DFQATT and SNEGSKA. Deletion took 5 bases off V and 1 base off J, with a span of 14 bases between the germline ends. Library preparation used 5' RACE. Sequencing instrument: Illumina Genome Analyzer IIx. To prepare the RNA-based TCR cDNA libraries, a previously described protocol was followed, with several modifications. To prevent cross-contamination, sample-specific barcodes were added to both ends of each TCR cDNA library during cDNA synthesis and amplification. Per the source publication's procedure: Between about 95,000 and nearly 500,000 clonotypes were identified per individual, with about 2.2 to 3.6 million CDR3-containing reads per library. After reads with improper barcode index combinations were thrown out, a cloneset for each library was built using the MiTCR software. While assembling CDR3 clonotypes, MiTCR corrected PCR and sequencing errors and either filtered or rescued low-quality reads. Artificial out-of-frame clonotypes were removed by being mapped to in-frame sequences, with one indel in the CDR3 allowed. To measure how similar V and J gene usage was between donors, Jensen-Shannon divergence was divided by mean entropy. In TCRdb, the public reads were trimmed at Q25 with fastp and aligned with MiXCR, with productive beta chains retained. Each entry is one CDR3 protein sequence, shown with its most common DNA and genes. TCRdb, rather than the study authors, made the V and J calls. Present in this sample are around 380,000 distinct CDR3 sequences, roughly 31% of which were seen just once. Together, the top ten hold 6.1% of the sample.

This sample is part of a study of identical twins' blood T cells (dated by TCRdb to 2012 to 2014). Study-wide context: The approximately twelve libraries, six for the alpha chain and six for the beta chain, yielded 45 million to 55 million Illumina reads in total. Using next-generation sequencing, the study compared the TCR alpha and beta chain repertoires of three pairs of monozygous twins to assess how genetics influences repertoire formation. Beyond this particular receptor, the publication reports: Validation by independent studies was stated to be required for the proposed role of the TCRalpha J segment in MHC recognition during thymic selection. Among the most abundant TCRbeta clonotypes, every donor shared more CDR3 sequences with her own twin than with unrelated donors. V gene usage was reported to be markedly more similar within twin pairs than between unrelated donors, even among non-selected out-of-frame TCRbeta clonotypes. The number of CDR3 clonotypes shared between two donors was mainly determined by the product of the cloneset sizes of the two donors, and no clear deviation from this trend was shown by twins. Because the twins were reared together, environmental influences could not be ruled out as the explanation for twin similarity.

The donors were six healthy women who made up three monozygous twin pairs. Each of the three twin pairs had been raised together, and the twins in each pair were thought likely to have encountered the same infectious agents and vaccines. TCR cDNA libraries were prepared from RNA that was isolated from peripheral blood mononuclear cells. Sequenced input: PBMCs. This clonotype was obtained from a woman aged 18 to 49 in good health. The sequence links TRBV20-1 to TRBJ1-1; the D gene identity is not certain. CDR3 loop: CSAWKQLSNTEAFF. In nucleotide form, the sequence is TGCAGTGCTTGGAAACAGCTTTCGAACACTGAAGCTTTCTTT.